This T cell receptor (beta chain) was sequenced in a study of graft-versus-host responses after intestinal transplantation listed by TCRdb under 2021. About the study as a whole: Recipients received multivisceral, liver-intestinal, or isolated intestinal transplants. All recipients received anti-thymocyte globulin induction followed by maintenance tacrolimus and steroids for roughly three years. Graft-versus-host and host-versus-graft alloreactive T cell clones were tracked in the graft, circulation and bone marrow after intestinal transplantation using bulk TCR-beta CDR3 sequencing. Alloreactive clones were identified by sequencing pre-transplant mixed lymphocyte reaction products and comparing these products with unstimulated pre-transplant donor and recipient T cells. Of the 20 to 30 intestinal transplant recipients enrolled in the cohort, one of whom was a retransplant, 3 patients without pretransplant specimens were excluded. A peak of at least 4% donor T cells among recipient peripheral blood mononuclear cells was the definition used for donor T cell macrochimerism. Samples from three later patients were sequenced in-house on an Illumina MiSeq with MiXCR processing rather than by the commercial service.

Library preparation was by the immunoSEQ multiplex PCR assay. For most patients, genomic DNA was isolated with the Qiagen DNeasy Blood and Tissue Kit and shipped frozen to Adaptive Biotechnologies for TCR sequencing. High-throughput TCR-beta CDR3 sequencing of genomic DNA from most patients was performed by Adaptive Biotechnologies. From the authors' description of their analysis: TCR sequencing data for approximately 17 patients were retrieved from Adaptive's ImmunoSEQ software; three other patients were processed with MiXCR and VDJtools. To correct CD4 versus CD8 sorting errors, sequences present in both subsets at a frequency ratio below 5:1 were removed. CDR3 nucleotide sequences shared by donor and recipient were removed because the origin of these sequences could not be assigned. At least 2-fold expansion over unstimulated cells and a minimum CFSE-low frequency of 0.002% (template counts) or 0.001% (read counts) were required for clones to be classified as alloreactive. A clone was considered mappable if detected in the sequenced pre-transplant spleen, lymph node, or MLR CFSE-low populations of the donor or recipient. Cumulative frequency of alloreactive clones was calculated as a percentage of all sequences weighted by copy number. TCRdb re-hosts the immuneACCESS table, in-frame sequences only. Its copies lack some clones; in the studies checked, an unresolved V gene accounts for under half of them, and the cause for the rest is not known. That table supplies the V and J calls and clone size; D and trimming were determined from the DNA. The sample table holds roughly 20,000 clones, of which over 40% were seen once. The ten largest clones represent 1.5% to 2% of the sample.

CDR1 is given as SQVTM and CDR2 as ANQGSEA, both from the germline V gene. The CDR3 sequence holds 16 residues, the cysteine and phenylalanine included. CDR3 DNA is the only sequence kept; it has 48 bases, read in frame from the first base. V loses 4 bases, J loses 2 bases, and the germline ends lie 19 bases apart. A remark on this clone: One base away there is no much larger clone; base qualities are not given.

General conclusions and limits of the study: GvH clones turned up in recipient bone marrow, with some appearing earlier in ileal mucosa or blood, a pattern consistent with an intestinal mucosal origin. In the allografts of patients with donor T cell macrochimerism, GvH to HvG T cell clonal ratios were high. Conclusions were limited by the relatively low number and heterogeneity of intestinal transplant patients. Early after transplant, peak levels of circulating GvH clones were found to be associated with declines in HvG clones.

The time point label on this specimen signifies: cells obtained before transplantation from donor or recipient. Mixed lymphocyte reactions plated approximately 200,000 CFSE-labeled pre-transplant responders with approximately 200,000 irradiated violet-dye-labeled stimulators and were cultured for 6 days. Proliferating CD3+CD4+CFSE-low and CD3+CD8+CFSE-low responder cells were FACS-sorted on a BD Influx sorter after the mixed lymphocyte reaction. Rearrangement joined TRBV29-1 to TRBJ2-3; the D gene remains uncertain. The sample consisted of alloreactive CD8+ T cells from a mixed lymphocyte reaction culture, taken before intestinal transplant. The meaning of the sample's cell subset or site label: CFSE-low proliferating T cells sorted from roughly six-day pre-transplant mixed lymphocyte reaction (GvH or HvG direction). The TCR was taken from a human patient who received an intestinal transplant. The CDR3 loop reads CSVAPGFTLPTDTQYF. The DNA reads TGCAGCGTTGCGCCCGGCTTCACCCTCCCCACAGATACGCAGTATTTT.